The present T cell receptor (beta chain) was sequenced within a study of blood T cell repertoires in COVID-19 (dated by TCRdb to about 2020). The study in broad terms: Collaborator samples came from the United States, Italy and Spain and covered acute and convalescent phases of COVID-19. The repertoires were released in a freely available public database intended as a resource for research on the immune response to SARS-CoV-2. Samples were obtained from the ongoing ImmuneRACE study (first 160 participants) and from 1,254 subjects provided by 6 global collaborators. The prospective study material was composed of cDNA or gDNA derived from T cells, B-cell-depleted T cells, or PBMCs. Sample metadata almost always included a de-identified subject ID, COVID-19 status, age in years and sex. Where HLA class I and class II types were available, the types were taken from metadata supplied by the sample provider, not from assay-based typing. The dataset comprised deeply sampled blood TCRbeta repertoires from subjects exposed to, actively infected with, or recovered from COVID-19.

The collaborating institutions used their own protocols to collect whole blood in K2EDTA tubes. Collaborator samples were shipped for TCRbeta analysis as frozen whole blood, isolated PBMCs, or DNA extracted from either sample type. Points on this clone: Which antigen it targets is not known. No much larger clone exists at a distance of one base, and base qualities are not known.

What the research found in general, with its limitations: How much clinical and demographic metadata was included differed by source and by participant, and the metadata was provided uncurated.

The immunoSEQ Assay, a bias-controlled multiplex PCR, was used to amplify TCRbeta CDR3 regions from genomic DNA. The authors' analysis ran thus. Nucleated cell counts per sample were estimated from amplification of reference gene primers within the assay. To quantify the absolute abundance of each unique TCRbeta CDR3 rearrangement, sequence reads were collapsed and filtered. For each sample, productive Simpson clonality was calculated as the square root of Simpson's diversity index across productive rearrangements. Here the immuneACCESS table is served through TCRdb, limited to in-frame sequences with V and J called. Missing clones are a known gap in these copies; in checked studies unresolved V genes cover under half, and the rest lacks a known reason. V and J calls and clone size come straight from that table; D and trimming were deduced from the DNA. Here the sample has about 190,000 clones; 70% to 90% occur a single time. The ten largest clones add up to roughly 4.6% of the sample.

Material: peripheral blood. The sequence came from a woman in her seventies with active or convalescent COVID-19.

The nucleotides are TGTGCCACCAGCCGGGGGACAGGGGGCACAGATACGCAGTATTTT. Protein translation: CATSRGTGGTDTQYF. The rearranged segments are TRBV15 and TRBJ2-3; 10 central nucleotides agree with TRBD1. The CDR3 goes from the cysteine to the phenylalanine over 15 residues. Only the CDR3 part of the read is kept: 45 bases, read in frame from the first base. CDR1 and CDR2 are drawn from the germline V gene (reference sequence): LNHNV, YYDKDF. V trim: 5 bases; J trim: 1 base; unmatched bases: 3.